The clone carrying this T cell receptor (beta chain) came up a few times. Its antigen is unidentified. This sample is part of a study of beta chain features in type 1 diabetes. Study-level results: TCRB CDR3 length was moderately but significantly reduced in all four CD4+ subsets of Type 1 diabetes patients.

Expressed TCRB transcripts were sequenced because the isolated RNA had all been reverse transcribed beforehand. Roughly 3.6 million reads per sample on average were obtained from naive, central memory and regulatory T cell samples. Assay used: immunoSEQ multiplex PCR; TCRdb lists only in-frame clones, some missing. The data contain about 710,000 clones, over 12% of them singletons. This TCR was sampled from a man in his late teens or twenties with type 1 diabetes. Sequencing used naive CD4+ T cells from blood.

CDR3 sequence reads: CASSLGQPHEQYF. CDR3 coding DNA: TGCGCCAGCAGCTTGGGACAGCCCCACGAGCAGTACTTC. V gene TRBV5-1 combines with J gene TRBJ2-7, with D tentatively TRBD1 (5 bases). Per the germline V gene, CDR1 is SGHRS and CDR2 is YFSETQ. The CDR3 is 13 residues long. V gave up 0 bases and J gave up 5 bases, with 9 bases separating them.